Shown below are 28 T cell receptor beta chains from a single sample sequenced in a study of blood T cell repertoires in COVID-19. The data were produced by immunoSEQ multiplex PCR, yet TCRdb's version contains in-frame clones alone and is incomplete. The data hold approximately 230,000 clones, with 70% to 85% observed a single time. Input material: PBMCs or T cells enriched from blood (not recorded which). The origin of the receptors is a man aged 40-49 years who had recovered from COVID-19.

This clone has more than one count but fewer than ten. The chain employs TRBV27 and TRBJ1-5, with TRBD1 as a possible D gene (6 bases). The germline gives CDR1 MNHEY, CDR2 SMNVEV (reference sequence). Deletions cut 0 bases from V and 7 bases from J, with 10 bases between. This CDR3 contains 14 residues. The CDR3 sequence: CASSLSAGVQPQHF. CDR3 bases: TGTGCCAGCAGTTTATCCGCAGGGGTACAGCCCCAGCATTTT.

The J gene is TRBJ2-7, the V gene TRBV5-4, with TRBD1 as a possible D gene (5 bases). The length of the CDR3 is 12 residues. Between the trimmed V and J ends, which lost 0 bases and 6 bases, there was a span of 7 bases. Germline V CDR1 and CDR2: SGHNT, YYREEE (reference sequence). The DNA of the CDR3 is TGTGCCAGCAGCTTGGGTAGGGGCGAGCAGTACTTC. This encodes CASSLGRGEQYF. Filled out from reference TRBV5-4 and TRBJ2-7, the complete variable domain reads ETGVTQSPTHLIKTRGQQVTLRCSSQSGHNTVSWYQQALGQGPQFIFQYYREEENGRGNFPPRFSGLQFPNYSSELNVNALELDDSALYLCASSLGRGEQYFGPGTRLTVT.

This chain links TRBV4-1 with TRBJ1-2, with D unresolved. Trimming left V 4 bases short and J 3 bases short, with 15 bases between. CDR3 length: 15 amino acids. The V gene's germline CDR1 is MGHRA and CDR2 YSYEKL. As DNA, the CDR3 is TGCGCCAGCAGCCGGGTACTGAGGGCGGACTATGGCTACACCTTC. Protein: CASSRVLRADYGYTF.

The chain employs TRBV14 and TRBJ2-1; 9 bases align to TRBD2. Germline CDR1 and CDR2: SGHDN and FVKESK. Germline trimming cut 4 bases from V and 0 bases from J; bases unmatched to any gene: 19. There are 21 residues in the CDR3. CDR3 residues: CASSPSRGDGASGVSYNEQFF. DNA of the CDR3: TGTGCCAGCAGCCCTTCACGTGGGGACGGAGCTAGCGGGGTCTCCTACAATGAGCAGTTCTTC.

This clone appeared a single time. The chain recombines TRBV15 with TRBJ2-5; D not certain. The V and J ends lost 5 bases and 4 bases respectively, with 14 bases between them. The CDR3 covers 14 residues. Germline CDR1 is LNHNV and CDR2 is YYDKDF (reference sequence). Here the CDR3 reads CATSVGSSPETQYF. CDR3 nucleotides: TGTGCCACCAGCGTCGGTTCTTCCCCAGAGACCCAGTACTTC.

On this clone itself: The same CDR3 is also encoded by other DNA sequences in this sample. The chain employs TRBV27 and TRBJ2-7, with 7 bases fitting TRBD1. This CDR3 region has 14 residues. CDR1 MNHEY and CDR2 SMNVEV come from the germline V gene (reference sequence). The trim removed 2 bases at V and 2 bases at J, leaving 3 bases unmatched. This CDR3 reads CASSLGQGAYEQYF. Here the CDR3 DNA reads TGTGCCAGCAGTTTAGGTCAGGGGGCCTACGAGCAGTACTTC.

The chain links TRBV27 to TRBJ1-2; TRBD1 might be the D (5 bases). The CDR3 runs to 14 residues. Trimming left V 3 bases short and J 2 bases short, with 10 bases between. Germline V gene data show CDR1 as MNHEY and CDR2 as SMNVEV (reference sequence). CDR3 DNA: TGTGCCAGCAGTTTGCGACAGACCAACTATGGCTACACCTTC. It codes for CASSLRQTNYGYTF.

The chain combines TRBV24-1 with TRBJ2-7; D is perhaps TRBD1 (6 bases). CDR3 length: 15 residues. Germline V lookup: CDR1 KGHDR, CDR2 SFDVKD. V was pared by 2 bases and J by 0 bases, with 10 bases between. CDR3 in amino acids: CATSDSGTISYEQYF. The CDR3 DNA is TGTGCCACCAGTGATTCCGGGACAATCTCCTACGAGCAGTACTTC.

The chain carries TRBV7-2 and TRBJ1-1; perhaps TRBD1 as D (6 bases). Germline V gene data show CDR1 as SGHTA and CDR2 as FQGNSA. Trimming pared 5 bases from V and 4 bases from J, leaving 14 bases between. The CDR3 has 14 residues. The CDR3 DNA follows: TGTGCCAGCAGCCTAACGGCGGGGGCCACTGAAGCTTTCTTT. Protein: CASSLTAGATEAFF.

J is TRBJ1-2 and V is TRBV29-1, with a tentative D call TRBD1 (5 bases). This CDR3 spans 12 amino acids. Trimming removed 1 base from V and 3 bases from J, with 6 bases in between. Germline-derived CDR1 and CDR2 are SQVTM and ANQGSEA. This chain's CDR3 is CSVEGRDYGYTF. CDR3 nucleotides: TGCAGCGTTGAAGGCAGGGACTATGGCTACACCTTC.

V and J are TRBV5-1 and TRBJ1-3, with D possibly TRBD1 on 5 matching bases. The CDR3 is 14 residues long. CDR1 and CDR2 from the germline V gene are SGHRS and YFSETQ. V was trimmed by 7 bases and J by 7 bases, leaving 18 bases between them. The CDR3 protein is CASGGAASGNTIYF. DNA for the CDR3: TGCGCCAGCGGAGGGGCGGCCAGTGGGAACACCATATATTTT. Looking up the rest from reference TRBV5-1 and TRBJ1-3 gives the full variable domain: KAGVTQTPRYLIKTRGQQVTLSCSPISGHRSVSWYQQTPGQGLQFLFEYFSETQRNKGNFPGRFSGRQFSNSRSEMNVSTLELGDSALYLCASGGAASGNTIYFGEGSWLTVV.

The chain is built from TRBV18 and TRBJ2-3; 10 positions agree with TRBD2. V lost 0 bases and J lost 7; bases outside the gene matches: 4. Per germline, CDR1 KGHSH and CDR2 LQKENI. The CDR3 is made up of 15 amino acids. CDR3 DNA: TGTGCCAGCTCACCACCAACTAGCGGGGCGCATACGCAGTATTTT. Residues: CASSPPTSGAHTQYF. Based on the CDR3 plus reference TRBV18 and TRBJ2-3, the full variable domain is NAGVMQNPRHLVRRRGQEARLRCSPMKGHSHVYWYRQLPEEGLKFMVYLQKENIIDESGMPKERFSAEFPKEGPSILRIQQVVRGDSAAYFCASSPPTSGAHTQYFGPGTRLTVL.

The J gene is TRBJ1-4, the V gene TRBV6-5; D gene unclear. Germline loops: CDR1 MNHEY, CDR2 SVGAGI. The length of the CDR3 is 12 residues. Trimming pared 7 bases from V and 5 bases from J, leaving 8 bases between. CDR3 loop: CASNWLNEKLFF. For the CDR3, the DNA is TGTGCCAGCAACTGGTTGAATGAAAAACTGTTTTTT.

Concerning this clone: Other DNA sequences from this sample encode an identical CDR3 as well. This chain joins TRBV29-1 and TRBJ1-2; the match to TRBD1 covers 10 bases. The CDR3 covers 12 residues. J was trimmed by 2 bases and V by 6 bases; bases with no gene match: 0. Germline V gives CDR1 SQVTM, CDR2 ANQGSEA. As DNA, the CDR3 is TGCAGCGTGGGACAGGGGAACTATGGCTACACCTTC. Residues: CSVGQGNYGYTF.

The J gene is TRBJ2-1, the V gene TRBV19, with TRBD1 identical over 9 bases. Per the germline V gene, CDR1 is LNHDA and CDR2 is SQIVND (reference sequence). Unmatched junction bases numbered 9, after V lost 4 bases and J lost 8 bases. This CDR3 is 15 amino acids long. CDR3 amino acids: CASSRSGTGYYEQFF. The CDR3 DNA follows: TGTGCCAGTAGTAGATCCGGGACAGGGTATTATGAGCAGTTCTTC. Drawing the rest from reference TRBV19 and TRBJ2-1, the complete variable domain is DGGITQSPKYLFRKEGQNVTLSCEQNLNHDAMYWYRQDPGQGLRLIYYSQIVNDFQKGDIAEGYSVSREKKESFPLTVTSAQKNPTAFYLCASSRSGTGYYEQFFGPGTRLTVL.

The chain recombines TRBV2 with TRBJ1-1; 8 bases agree with TRBD1. The germline CDR1 and CDR2 sequences are SNHLY and FYNNEI. V was pared by 5 bases and J by 5 bases, with 7 bases of the junction left unmatched. The CDR3 is made up of 14 amino acids. Here the CDR3 reads CASSLETGATEAFF. CDR3 nucleotides: TGTGCCAGCAGTTTAGAGACAGGGGCGACTGAAGCTTTCTTT.

CDR3 sequence reads: CASSHGGPSYEQYF. The CDR3 DNA is TGTGCCAGCAGCCACGGGGGGCCCTCCTACGAGCAGTACTTC. V is TRBV5-4 and J is TRBJ2-7, with TRBD2 as a possible D gene (7 bases). The ends were cut back, 4 bases at V and 0 bases at J, with 11 bases in the middle. CDR3 size: 14 residues. In germline, CDR1 is SGHNT, CDR2 YYREEE (reference sequence).

The chain couples TRBV10-3 to TRBJ1-1, with 7 bases identical to TRBD1. With V trimmed by 10 bases and J by 7 bases, 12 bases remained unmatched. The germline V gene encodes CDR1 ENHRY and CDR2 SYGVKD. The CDR3 runs to 13 residues. The CDR3 DNA reads as TGTGCCACCCGGGCAGGAGGGGGCGGTGAAGCTTTCTTT. Its translation is CATRAGGGGEAFF.

The chain carries TRBV7-3 and TRBJ2-1; D perhaps matches TRBD1 (6 bases). The CDR3 is 13 amino acids. Germline V lookup: CDR1 SGHTA, CDR2 FQGTGA. Trimming pared 5 bases from V and 7 bases from J, leaving 12 bases between. CDR3 sequence (DNA): TGTGCCAGCAGCCGCAATCAGGGGAATGAGCAGTTCTTC. As protein: CASSRNQGNEQFF.

This clone was found a few times. The CDR3 region is CASSFTGGWEQYF. The CDR3 region has the DNA TGTGCCAGCAGCTTTACAGGGGGCTGGGAGCAGTACTTC. The chain has TRBV5-6 and TRBJ2-7; 9 positions match TRBD1. After removal of 2 bases from V and 7 bases from J, the junction contained 4 bases not matched to a gene. CDR3 size: 13 residues. CDR1 and CDR2 (germline): SGHDT, YYEEEE.

The chain carries TRBV10-1 and TRBJ2-3; TRBD2 aligns across 10 bases. Trimming at V came to 4 bases and at J to 5 bases, leaving 9 bases not matched to a gene. Looked up from germline, CDR1 is WNHNN and CDR2 is SYGVQD (reference sequence). The CDR3 has 16 amino acids. The CDR3 region is CASSALAGVYEDTQYF. The CDR3 DNA is TGCGCCAGCAGTGCTCTAGCGGGAGTGTATGAAGATACGCAGTATTTT.

The chain joins TRBV5-1 to TRBJ1-2, with D uncertain. Germline CDR1 and CDR2: SGHRS and YFSETQ. Trimming stripped 0 bases from V and 7 bases from J, with 22 bases between. The CDR3 extends over 17 amino acids. Written as DNA, the CDR3 is TGCGCCAGCAGCTTGGCTTTAGTGGTCCTTTTCAACGCTGGCTACACCTTC. Protein sequence: CASSLALVVLFNAGYTF.

The J gene is TRBJ2-1, the V gene TRBV5-6; D is possibly TRBD2 (5 bases). This CDR3 is 15 amino acids long. Trimming left V 1 base short and J 3 bases short, with 11 bases between. CDR1 is SGHDT and CDR2 is YYEEEE in the germline V gene. The CDR3 sequence: CASSLWEGSYNEQFF. DNA for the CDR3: TGTGCCAGCAGCTTGTGGGAAGGGAGCTACAATGAGCAGTTCTTC.

The chain employs TRBV9 and TRBJ1-4, with D tentatively TRBD1 (5 bases). V dropped 4 bases and J dropped 7 bases, with 14 bases sitting between them. The CDR3 length is 14 residues. CDR1 is SGDLS, CDR2 YYNGEE, per germline. For the CDR3, the DNA is TGTGCCAGCAGCCCTGGTGGGGGGGGTGAAAAACTGTTTTTT. Protein: CASSPGGGGEKLFF.

The chain uses TRBV19 and TRBJ1-2; 9 bases fit TRBD1. The germline V gene has CDR1 LNHDA and CDR2 SQIVND (reference sequence). The CDR3 has 13 amino acids. With 5 bases clipped from V and 4 bases from J, the junction kept 2 bases outside the gene matches. The CDR3 nucleotides read TGTGCCAGTAGTCTACAGGGGGCCTATGGCTACACCTTC. This codes for CASSLQGAYGYTF.

The rearrangement links TRBV6-1 to TRBJ1-2; D remains ambiguous. This CDR3 is built from 12 residues. Germline V CDR1 and CDR2: MNHNS, SASEGT. V lost 2 bases and J 2 bases, leaving 3 bases between the germline ends. As DNA, the CDR3 is TGTGCCAGCAGTGAACTCAACTATGGCTACACCTTC. Residues: CASSELNYGYTF.

The chain couples TRBV6-6 to TRBJ2-7; 7 bases are a match to TRBD2. V lost 2 bases and J lost 5; bases outside the gene matches: 12. Germline-derived CDR1 and CDR2 are MNHNY and SVGAGI (reference sequence). CDR3 size: 16 residues. In DNA, the CDR3 is TGTGCCAGCAGTTACCCCAGCGGGATAAGTCCCGACGAGCAGTACTTC. This encodes CASSYPSGISPDEQYF.

This chain connects TRBV28 to TRBJ1-5; weak D call: TRBD1 (6 bases). The CDR3 extends over 15 amino acids. With 6 bases removed from V and 3 bases from J, the gap between germline ends came to 15 bases. From germline, CDR1 is MDHEN and CDR2 SYDVKM. This chain's CDR3 is CASSQGWGLNQPQHF. In nucleotides, the CDR3 is TGTGCCAGCAGCCAGGGGTGGGGCCTCAATCAGCCCCAGCATTTT.